This entry lists 8 T cell receptor beta chains sequenced from one sample in a study of blood T cell repertoires in COVID-19. This table comes from immunoSEQ multiplex PCR, and its TCRdb copy is limited to in-frame clones, with some not included. In the table there are 150,000 to 200,000 clones, about 91% of which are singletons. The source material was PBMCs or T cells enriched from blood (not recorded which). The origin of the receptors is a woman in her late teens or twenties who had recovered from COVID-19.

The chain carries TRBV18 and TRBJ2-3, with TRBD2 as a possible D gene (6 bases). Germline V gene lookup returns CDR1 KGHSH and CDR2 LQKENI. The V end lost 6 bases, the J end lost 10 bases, and 20 bases lay between the germline ends. The CDR3 totals 14 residues. The CDR3 region is CASSPDSFGGAQYF. CDR3 sequence (DNA): TGTGCCAGCTCGCCAGACAGTTTCGGGGGTGCGCAGTATTTT.

The chain joins TRBV28 to TRBJ2-7, with D uncertain. Per the germline V gene, CDR1 is MDHEN and CDR2 is SYDVKM. This CDR3 is built from 14 residues. Trimming took 5 bases from V and 5 from J, leaving 16 bases between them. CDR3 nucleotides: TGTGCCAGCAGTCCCCCCCGGGTCGTGGACGAGCAGTACTTC. Translated: CASSPPRVVDEQYF. Combining the CDR3 with reference TRBV28 and TRBJ2-7 gives the whole variable domain DVKVTQSSRYLVKRTGEKVFLECVQDMDHENMFWYRQDPGLGLRLIYFSYDVKMKEKGDIPEGYSVSREKKERFSLILESASTNQTSMYLCASSPPRVVDEQYFGPGTRLTVT.

The chain combines TRBV27 with TRBJ2-1, with D perhaps TRBD1 (6 bases). Germline CDR1 and CDR2: MNHEY and SMNVEV (reference sequence). The germline V and J ends were trimmed by 2 bases and 0 bases, with 11 bases remaining between them. CDR3 length: 16 residues. The CDR3 coding sequence is TGTGCCAGCAGTTTAAGGGGGAAGACCTCCTACAATGAGCAGTTCTTC. Translated: CASSLRGKTSYNEQFF.

The chain employs TRBV9 and TRBJ1-4, with TRBD1 matching over 7 bases. The CDR3 totals 12 residues. After removal of 3 bases from V and 13 bases from J, the junction contained 6 bases not matched to a gene. Per the germline V gene, CDR1 is SGDLS and CDR2 is YYNGEE. In DNA form, the CDR3 reads TGTGCCAGCAGCGCCTCGGCAGGGGGACTGTTTTTT. Its translation is CASSASAGGLFF.

This CDR3 reads CASNIKTSGDNEQFF. The DNA of the CDR3 is TGTGCCAGTAACATCAAGACTAGCGGGGACAATGAGCAGTTCTTC. V usage is TRBV19 and J usage is TRBJ2-1; 11 positions agree with TRBD2. The junction had 7 bases not matched to a gene; V was cut back by 7 bases and J by 5 bases. Germline V lookup: CDR1 LNHDA, CDR2 SQIVND (reference sequence). This CDR3 contains 15 residues.

The chain joins TRBV28 to TRBJ1-6; TRBD1 aligns across 10 bases. Per the germline V gene, CDR1 is MDHEN and CDR2 is SYDVKM. The CDR3 consists of 19 residues. Germline trimming cut 6 bases from V and 7 bases from J; bases unmatched to any gene: 18. The CDR3 nucleotides read TGTGCCAGCAGGACCGGGACAGGGGTCCTCTCGGGCGGGAATTCACCCCTCCACTTT. As protein: CASRTGTGVLSGGNSPLHF.

This chain connects TRBV5-5 to TRBJ1-4; D is uncertain. This CDR3 comprises 15 residues. The ends were cut back, 4 bases at V and 4 bases at J, with 14 bases in the middle. Germline lookup yields CDR1 SGHKS and CDR2 YYEKEE (reference sequence). Written as DNA, the CDR3 is TGTGCCAGCAGCCCCTGGACTGGGTTTAATGAAAAACTGTTTTTT. Protein sequence: CASSPWTGFNEKLFF.

V is TRBV19 and J is TRBJ2-7, with D unclear. CDR3 length: 15 amino acids. CDR1 and CDR2 from the germline V gene are LNHDA and SQIVND (reference sequence). Trimming stripped 1 base from V and 6 bases from J, with 16 bases between. Here the CDR3 reads CASSIGTAKMSEQYF. In nucleotides, the CDR3 is TGTGCCAGTAGTATAGGTACAGCCAAGATGAGCGAGCAGTACTTC. The complete variable domain, with remaining parts taken from reference TRBV19 and TRBJ2-7, reads DGGITQSPKYLFRKEGQNVTLSCEQNLNHDAMYWYRQDPGQGLRLIYYSQIVNDFQKGDIAEGYSVSREKKESFPLTVTSAQKNPTAFYLCASSIGTAKMSEQYFGPGTRLTVT.